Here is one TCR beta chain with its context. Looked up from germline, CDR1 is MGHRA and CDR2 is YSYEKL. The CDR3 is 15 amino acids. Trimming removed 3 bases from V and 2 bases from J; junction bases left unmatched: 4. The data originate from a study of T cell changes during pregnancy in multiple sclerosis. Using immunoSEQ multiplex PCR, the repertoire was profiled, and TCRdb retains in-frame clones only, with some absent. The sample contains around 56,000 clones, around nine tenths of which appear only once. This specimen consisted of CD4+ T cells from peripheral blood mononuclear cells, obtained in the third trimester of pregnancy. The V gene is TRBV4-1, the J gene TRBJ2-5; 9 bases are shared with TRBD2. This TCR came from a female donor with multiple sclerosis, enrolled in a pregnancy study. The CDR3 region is CASSQMAGGQETQYF. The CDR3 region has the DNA TGCGCCAGCAGCCAGATGGCGGGGGGGCAAGAGACCCAGTACTTC.